These 14 T cell receptor beta chains came from one sample sequenced in a study of graft-versus-host responses after intestinal transplantation. Data came from immunoSEQ multiplex PCR; TCRdb stores just in-frame clones and leaves some out. The sample records some 62,000 clones, roughly nine tenths being singletons. Their recognized antigens are unknown. The sequencing here drew on unstimulated CD8+ T cells sorted from spleen or lymph node cells, taken before transplant. These receptors were obtained from a human donor who was the organ donor for an intestinal transplant.

The chain links TRBV27 to TRBJ1-1; 9 bases are shared with TRBD1. J lost 4 bases, V lost 6 bases, and 9 bases had no gene match. The germline V gene has CDR1 MNHEY and CDR2 SMNVEV (reference sequence). This CDR3 has 15 residues. CDR3 nucleotides: TGTGCCAGCAGATTCACAGGGGGCGGTTTCACTGAAGCTTTCTTT. As protein: CASRFTGGGFTEAFF.

On this clone itself: Other DNA sequences in this sample translate to the same CDR3. V is TRBV9 and J is TRBJ1-3, with no clear D. Germline lookup yields CDR1 SGDLS and CDR2 YYNGEE. The CDR3 spans 13 residues. V lost 4 bases and J lost 0, with 5 bases in between. CDR3 in amino acids: CASSSSSGNTIYF. DNA of the CDR3: TGTGCCAGCAGCTCATCCTCTGGAAACACCATATATTTT. Full variable domain (missing parts from reference TRBV9 and TRBJ1-3): DSGVTQTPKHLITATGQRVTLRCSPRSGDLSVYWYQQSLDQGLQFLIQYYNGEERAKGNILERFSAQQFPDLHSELNLSSLELGDSALYFCASSSSSGNTIYFGEGSWLTVV.

V is TRBV19 and J is TRBJ1-1; D is perhaps TRBD1 (6 bases). The CDR3 sequence is 15 residues long. Germline V gene sequence: CDR1 LNHDA, CDR2 SQIVND (reference sequence). Trimming removed 2 bases at V and 1 base at J, with 11 bases between. CDR3: CASSITGLGNTEAFF. In DNA form, the CDR3 reads TGTGCCAGTAGTATAACAGGGCTGGGGAACACTGAAGCTTTCTTT.

J is TRBJ2-1 and V is TRBV27, with D tentatively TRBD2 (6 bases). CDR1 is MNHEY and CDR2 is SMNVEV in the germline V gene (reference sequence). Trimming stripped 5 bases from V and 3 bases from J, with 14 bases between. The CDR3 spans 15 residues. The CDR3 sequence: CASSTQLGLYNEQFF. The CDR3, as DNA: TGTGCCAGCAGTACCCAATTGGGACTCTACAATGAGCAGTTCTTC.

This rearrangement joins TRBV29-1 to TRBJ2-5; 9 nucleotides agree with TRBD2. The better agreement between TRBJ2-7 and the DNA end casts doubt on the J call. The CDR3 is made up of 15 amino acids. Germline CDR1 reads SQVTM; CDR2 reads ANQGSEA. The CDR3 DNA reads as TGCAGCGTTTGTTTTAGGGGGACTAGCCACTCCGAGCAGTACTTC. It specifies CSVCFRGTSHSEQYF.

The chain is built from TRBV9 and TRBJ2-3; D uncertain. The germline V gene has CDR1 SGDLS and CDR2 YYNGEE. The CDR3 has 15 amino acids. The V end lost 1 base, the J end lost 0 bases, and 9 bases lay between the germline ends. In DNA, the CDR3 is TGTGCCAGCAGCGTATACTATAGGAGCACAGATACGCAGTATTTT. Translating it yields CASSVYYRSTDTQYF.

V usage is TRBV19 and J usage is TRBJ1-1; weak D call: TRBD1 (5 bases). CDR1 is LNHDA, CDR2 SQIVND, per germline (reference sequence). The V end was cut by 6 bases, the J end by 0 bases, with 14 bases between. The CDR3 runs to 15 residues. The CDR3 protein is CASSPTQEMNTEAFF. CDR3 sequence (DNA): TGTGCCAGTAGCCCTACACAGGAGATGAACACTGAAGCTTTCTTT.

The chain uses TRBV28 and TRBJ2-5, with D maybe TRBD1 (5 bases). With 3 bases removed from V and 3 bases from J, the gap between germline ends came to 17 bases. CDR3 length: 16 residues. Germline loops: CDR1 MDHEN, CDR2 SYDVKM. DNA for the CDR3: TGTGCCAGCAGTTTTTTCAGATCAGGGTCGAAAGAGACCCAGTACTTC. Protein: CASSFFRSGSKETQYF.

The V and J genes are TRBV5-1 and TRBJ2-1, with D maybe TRBD1 (6 bases). CDR1 and CDR2 from the germline V gene are SGHRS and YFSETQ. The ends were cut back, 1 base at V and 7 bases at J, with 6 bases in the middle. This CDR3 has 12 amino acids. The CDR3, as DNA: TGCGCCAGCAGCTTGCAGGGGAATGAGCAGTTCTTC. The encoded protein is CASSLQGNEQFF.

V is TRBV21-1 and J is TRBJ2-1; TRBD2 is the table's D call and was not checked against the DNA. TRBV21-1 represents a pseudogene. CDR3 size: 17 residues. CDR3 nucleotide sequence: TGTGCCAGCAGGTGTTATGTAGCTACCCATTCCGACAATGAGCAGTTCTTC. Translation gives CASRCYVATHSDNEQFF.

The V gene is TRBV28, the J gene TRBJ2-3; D perhaps matches TRBD2 (6 bases). The V and J ends lost 2 bases and 3 bases respectively, with 24 bases between them. CDR3 length: 19 residues. Germline CDR1 is MDHEN and CDR2 is SYDVKM. DNA of the CDR3: TGTGCCAGCAGTTTAAAGTTTGGTTGGGCGGGATGGTTTACAGATACGCAGTATTTT. Translating gives CASSLKFGWAGWFTDTQYF.

The rearrangement links TRBV4-3 to TRBJ2-1, with 8 bases aligning to TRBD2. The CDR3 spans 16 residues. Germline CDR1 reads LGHNA; CDR2 reads YSLEER. Trimming at V came to 3 bases and at J to 9 bases, leaving 13 bases not matched to a gene. The CDR3 protein is CASSHRLGLAVGEQFF. CDR3 nucleotide sequence: TGCGCCAGCAGCCATCGCCTCGGACTAGCAGTAGGTGAGCAGTTCTTC.

This clone has a handful of counts. V and J are TRBV25-1 and TRBJ1-2; 9 nucleotides match TRBD1. CDR1 MGHDK and CDR2 SYGVNS come from the germline V gene. The length of the CDR3 is 14 residues. V trimming: 8 bases; J trimming: 7 bases; junction bases outside the gene matches: 11. CDR3 nucleotides: TGTGCCAGCGGACTATGGACAGGGGTTCCTGGCTACACCTTC. Translation: CASGLWTGVPGYTF.

The gene calls are TRBV6-1 and TRBJ1-1; no clear D. The CDR3 is made up of 14 amino acids. With 1 base removed from V and 5 bases from J, the gap between germline ends came to 11 bases. From germline, CDR1 is MNHNS and CDR2 SASEGT. CDR3: CASSEGAGATEAFF. Written as DNA, the CDR3 is TGTGCCAGCAGTGAAGGCGCAGGCGCGACTGAAGCTTTCTTT.